This TCR beta chain stems from a study of follicular helper T cells after annual influenza vaccination. Trimming took 7 bases from V and 4 from J, leaving 16 bases between them. Per the germline V gene, CDR1 is SNHLY and CDR2 is FYNNEI. There are 15 residues in the CDR3. Profiled with immunoSEQ multiplex PCR; TCRdb holds only in-frame clones, not every one. This table has thousands of clones, 70% to 80% appearing once. General study points: Plasmablast frequency change correlated with clonality change in ICOS+CD38+ cTfh. Just roughly 9.5-20% of cells analyzed had recovered productive TCRB sequences.

This clone appeared a few times. The target antigen is unknown. Stated time point: 2014-2015 season, pre-vaccination. Before and after seasonal inactivated influenza vaccination, adults gave blood for sorting CD4 subsets for sequencing. Sorted cTfh were non-naive CD4+CXCR5+PD-1+, either ICOS+CD38+ or ICOS-CD38-. The clonotype comes from an adult who received the influenza vaccine. This material consisted of CXCR5+ CD38- circulating T follicular helper cells from blood, taken on the day of influenza vaccination. The subset here: circulating Tfh, non-naive CD4+CXCR5+PD-1+ (ICOS+CD38+ or ICOS-CD38-). This chain joins TRBV2 and TRBJ2-2; D gene unclear. The CDR3 is CASTEDGRRTGELFF. CDR3 coding DNA: TGTGCCAGCACCGAGGACGGCAGGCGCACCGGGGAGCTGTTTTTT.